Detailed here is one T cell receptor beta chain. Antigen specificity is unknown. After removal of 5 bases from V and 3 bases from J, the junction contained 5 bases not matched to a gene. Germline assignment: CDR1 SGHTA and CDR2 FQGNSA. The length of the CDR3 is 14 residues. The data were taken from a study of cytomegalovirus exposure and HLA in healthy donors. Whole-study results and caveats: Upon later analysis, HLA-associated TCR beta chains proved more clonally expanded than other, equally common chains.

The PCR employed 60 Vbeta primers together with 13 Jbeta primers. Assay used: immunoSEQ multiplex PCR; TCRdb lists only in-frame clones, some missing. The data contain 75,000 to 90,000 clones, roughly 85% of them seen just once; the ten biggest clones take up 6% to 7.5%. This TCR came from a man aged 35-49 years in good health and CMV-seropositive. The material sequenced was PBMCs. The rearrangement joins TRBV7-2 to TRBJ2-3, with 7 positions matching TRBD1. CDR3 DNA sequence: TGTGCCAGCAGCCTAGGGGGCTTGACAGATACGCAGTATTTT. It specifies CASSLGGLTDTQYF.